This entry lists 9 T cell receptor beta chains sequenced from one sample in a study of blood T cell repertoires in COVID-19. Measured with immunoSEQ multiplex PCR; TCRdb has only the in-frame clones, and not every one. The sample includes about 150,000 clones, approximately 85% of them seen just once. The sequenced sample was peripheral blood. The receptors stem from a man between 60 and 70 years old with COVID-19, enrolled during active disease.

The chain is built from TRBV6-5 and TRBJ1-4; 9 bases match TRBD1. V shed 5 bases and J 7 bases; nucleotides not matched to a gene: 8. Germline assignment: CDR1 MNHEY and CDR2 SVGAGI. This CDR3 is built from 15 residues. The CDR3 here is CASSITGGLSEKLFF. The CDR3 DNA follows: TGTGCCAGCAGTATCACAGGGGGCCTGTCTGAAAAACTGTTTTTT.

The CDR3 bases are TGCGCCAGCAGCCAAACAGGGGTCCTCCCTAATGAAAAACTGTTTTTT. It yields the protein CASSQTGVLPNEKLFF. The chain carries TRBV4-3 and TRBJ1-4, with 7 bases that match TRBD1. V was clipped by 2 bases and J by 3 bases; unmatched bases: 6. Germline V lookup: CDR1 LGHNA, CDR2 YSLEER. The CDR3 has 16 residues.

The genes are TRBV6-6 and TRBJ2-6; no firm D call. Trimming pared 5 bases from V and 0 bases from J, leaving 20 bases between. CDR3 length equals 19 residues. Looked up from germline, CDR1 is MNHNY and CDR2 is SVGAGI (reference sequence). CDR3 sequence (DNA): TGTGCCAGCAGTCATACGCTTTGGAACAGACCCTCTGGGGCCAACGTCCTGACTTTC. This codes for CASSHTLWNRPSGANVLTF.

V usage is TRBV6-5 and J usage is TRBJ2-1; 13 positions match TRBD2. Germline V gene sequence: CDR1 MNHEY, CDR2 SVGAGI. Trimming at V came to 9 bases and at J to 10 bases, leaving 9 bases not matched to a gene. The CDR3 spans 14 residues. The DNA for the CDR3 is TGTGCCAGTACTACTAGCGGGGGGGCAGGCGAGCAGTTCTTC. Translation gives CASTTSGGAGEQFF.

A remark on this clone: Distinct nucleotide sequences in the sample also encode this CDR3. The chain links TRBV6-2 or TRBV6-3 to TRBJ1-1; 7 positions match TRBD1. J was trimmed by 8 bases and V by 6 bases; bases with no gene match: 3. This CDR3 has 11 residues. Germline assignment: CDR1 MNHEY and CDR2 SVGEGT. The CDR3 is CASSSTGEAFF. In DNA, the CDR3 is TGTGCCAGCAGCTCGACAGGGGAAGCTTTCTTT.

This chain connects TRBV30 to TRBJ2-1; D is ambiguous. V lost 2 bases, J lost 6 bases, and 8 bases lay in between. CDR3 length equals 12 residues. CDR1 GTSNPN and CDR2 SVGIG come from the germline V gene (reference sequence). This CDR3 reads CAWSRSGNEQFF. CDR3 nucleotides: TGTGCCTGGAGTCGTTCGGGCAATGAGCAGTTCTTC.

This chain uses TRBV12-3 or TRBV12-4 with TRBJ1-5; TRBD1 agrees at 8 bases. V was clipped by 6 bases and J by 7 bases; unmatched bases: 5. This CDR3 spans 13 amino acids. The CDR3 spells CASRLDRVQPQHF. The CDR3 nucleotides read TGTGCCAGCAGACTGGACAGGGTACAGCCCCAGCATTTT.

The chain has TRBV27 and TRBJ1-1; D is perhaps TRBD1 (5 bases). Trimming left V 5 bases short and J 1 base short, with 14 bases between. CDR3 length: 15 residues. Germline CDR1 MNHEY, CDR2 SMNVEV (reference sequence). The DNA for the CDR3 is TGTGCCAGCAGTCCTATTAAAACAGGGAACACTGAAGCTTTCTTT. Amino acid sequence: CASSPIKTGNTEAFF.

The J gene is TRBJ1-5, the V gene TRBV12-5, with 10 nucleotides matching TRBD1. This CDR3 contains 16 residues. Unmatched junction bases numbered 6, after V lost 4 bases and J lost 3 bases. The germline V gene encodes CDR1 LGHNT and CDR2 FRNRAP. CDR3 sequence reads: CASGSGTGAFNQPQHF. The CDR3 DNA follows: TGTGCTAGTGGTTCCGGGACAGGGGCCTTCAATCAGCCCCAGCATTTT.